A selection of T cell receptor beta chains follows, all from one sample in a study of blood T cell repertoires in COVID-19. Some clones are missing from TCRdb's copy, which holds only in-frame ones; the method was immunoSEQ multiplex PCR. In the table there are 95,000 to 100,000 clones, approximately 82% of which are singletons. Source material: peripheral blood. These receptors all stem from a man aged 70 or older with acute or convalescent COVID-19. Both conserved end residues are part of each CDR3. A D gene is named only where the DNA matches it firmly. Clone size, where shown, is once, few, many, or a class for clones that have expanded.

TRBJ1-2	.	.	TRBV30	CAWSVQTYYGYTF	TGTGCCTGGAGTGTACAAACCTACTATGGCTACACCTTC
TRBJ1-2	.	.	TRBV6-6	CASSYRRNRAALGYTF	TGTGCCAGCAGTTACCGGCGGAACAGGGCTGCGCTCGGCTACACCTTC
TRBJ2-3	.	.	TRBV18	CASSPSTDTQYF	TGTGCCAGCTCACCATCAACAGATACGCAGTATTTT
TRBJ1-1	.	.	TRBV11-2	CASSLFRGNTEAFF	TGTGCCAGCAGCTTATTCAGGGGGAACACTGAAGCTTTCTTT
TRBJ2-3	few	.	TRBV12-3/TRBV12-4	CASSAKDTQYF	TGTGCCAGCAGTGCTAAAGATACGCAGTATTTT
TRBJ2-1	once	TRBD1	TRBV6-5	CASSSAGTGGGEQFF	TGTGCCAGCAGCTCTGCCGGGACAGGGGGTGGTGAGCAGTTCTTC
TRBJ2-7	.	.	TRBV7-9	CATNRVMEQYF	TGTGCCACAAACAGGGTAATGGAGCAGTACTTC
TRBJ2-2	few	.	TRBV15	CATSRDSNRNTGELFF	TGTGCCACCAGCAGAGATTCCAACAGGAACACCGGGGAGCTGTTTTTT
TRBJ1-3	.	.	TRBV24-1	CATSDPPSGSTIYF	TGTGCCACCAGTGATCCCCCCTCGGGTAGCACCATATATTTT
TRBJ2-3	once	TRBD1	TRBV11-3	CASSLGQGKDTQYF	TGTGCCAGCAGCTTAGGACAGGGGAAAGATACGCAGTATTTT
TRBJ1-3	once	.	TRBV7-2	CASSELQGRRGNTIYF	TGTGCCAGCAGCGAACTACAGGGAAGGAGAGGAAACACCATATATTTT
TRBJ2-2	.	.	TRBV2	CASSESLWNTGELFF	TGTGCCAGCAGTGAATCCCTTTGGAACACCGGGGAGCTGTTTTTT
TRBJ1-5	.	TRBD1	TRBV7-2	CASSLLPRGQGNQPQHF	TGTGCCAGCAGCTTACTTCCGAGGGGGCAAGGCAATCAGCCCCAGCATTTT
TRBJ2-7	.	.	TRBV5-5	CASSFSTARSYEQYF	TGTGCCAGCAGCTTTAGTACAGCTCGCTCCTACGAGCAGTACTTC
TRBJ1-3	.	.	TRBV18	CASSLRNGNTIYF	TGTGCCAGCTCACTCAGAAACGGAAACACCATATATTTT
TRBJ1-1	.	TRBD1	TRBV7-3	CASSRRQGTEAFF	TGTGCCAGCAGTCGCAGACAGGGTACTGAAGCTTTCTTT
TRBJ1-4	.	.	TRBV7-2	CASSLSRRENGKLFF	TGTGCCAGCAGCTTAAGCCGCAGGGAAAATGGAAAACTGTTTTTT
TRBJ1-5	.	TRBD1	TRBV19	CASTRDRWGNQPQHF	TGTGCCAGCACGAGGGACAGATGGGGCAATCAGCCCCAGCATTTT
TRBJ2-3	few	TRBD2	TRBV29-1	CSVNPLSQLASTDTQYF	TGCAGCGTTAATCCGCTGTCACAACTAGCGTCCACAGATACGCAGTATTTT
TRBJ1-3	.	.	TRBV28	CASQLLGGGNTIYF	TGTGCCAGCCAGCTCCTTGGGGGGGGAAACACCATATATTTT
TRBJ2-3	.	.	TRBV21-1	CASPPSSTDTQYF	TGTGCCAGCCCCCCCTCGAGCACAGATACGCAGTATTTT
TRBJ1-2	.	.	TRBV7-3	CASSPRNWRGGGNYGYTF	TGTGCCAGCAGCCCCCGAAACTGGAGGGGAGGCGGGAACTATGGCTACACCTTC
TRBJ2-7	.	TRBD1	TRBV18	CASSPRQGTHEQYF	TGTGCCAGCTCACCCAGACAGGGTACCCACGAGCAGTACTTC
TRBJ1-1	.	.	TRBV7-9	CASSSRRGWTEAFF	TGTGCCAGCAGCTCGAGACGGGGGTGGACTGAAGCTTTCTTT
TRBJ1-5	.	TRBD1	TRBV7-8	CASSSAGGRDNNQPQHF	TGTGCCAGCAGCTCTGCAGGGGGCCGGGATAACAATCAGCCCCAGCATTTT
TRBJ2-5	.	TRBD1	TRBV4-1	CASSQVPKDRGRETQYF	TGCGCCAGCAGCCAAGTCCCTAAAGACAGGGGGCGAGAGACCCAGTACTTC
TRBJ2-7	once	TRBD2	TRBV30	CAWSGGPLAGREQYF	TGTGCCTGGAGTGGGGGTCCGCTAGCGGGACGCGAGCAGTACTTC
TRBJ2-1	.	TRBD2	TRBV4-2	CASSQKPSGRGYNEQFF	TGTGCCAGCAGCCAAAAACCTAGCGGGAGGGGGTACAATGAGCAGTTCTTC
TRBJ1-6	.	.	TRBV11-3	CASSLGPYSSSYNSPLHF	TGTGCCAGCAGCTTAGGTCCTTACAGCAGCTCCTATAATTCACCCCTCCACTTT
TRBJ2-2	.	.	TRBV3-1/TRBV3-2	CASSNTERGELFF	TGTGCCAGCAGTAACACCGAGCGTGGGGAGCTGTTTTTT
TRBJ1-5	.	.	TRBV18	CASSRDLDSNQPQHF	TGTGCCAGCTCACGCGATCTTGATAGCAATCAGCCCCAGCATTTT
TRBJ1-2	.	TRBD1	TRBV7-2	CASSSSVGPDRAKGYTF	TGTGCCAGCAGCTCCTCGGTGGGCCCGGACAGGGCAAAAGGCTACACCTTC
TRBJ1-1	.	TRBD1	TRBV11-2	CASSLRGFDTEAFF	TGTGCCAGCAGCCTCAGGGGGTTCGACACTGAAGCTTTCTTT
TRBJ2-3	.	.	TRBV7-8	CASSAGGRSGTDTQYF	TGTGCCAGCAGCGCCGGTGGGAGATCCGGCACAGATACGCAGTATTTT
TRBJ1-1	few	.	TRBV6-1	CASSDRAYTEAFF	TGTGCCAGCAGTGACAGGGCGTACACTGAAGCTTTCTTT
TRBJ2-2	once	.	TRBV18	CASSQYKGPGIGELFF	TGTGCCAGCTCACAGTACAAGGGCCCCGGGATCGGGGAGCTGTTTTTT
TRBJ1-4	.	.	TRBV9	CASSGSGHPKATNEKLFF	TGTGCCAGCAGCGGATCGGGACACCCAAAGGCAACTAATGAAAAACTGTTTTTT
TRBJ1-2	.	.	TRBV28	CASSPSMQVYGYTF	TGTGCCAGCAGTCCTTCGATGCAGGTCTATGGCTACACCTTC
TRBJ2-3	.	.	TRBV3-1/TRBV3-2	CASSPPYGADTQYF	TGTGCCAGCAGCCCACCTTACGGTGCAGATACGCAGTATTTT
TRBJ1-5	few	TRBD1	TRBV5-6	CASSLGGTGNQPQHF	TGTGCCAGCAGCTTGGGGGGGACAGGGAACCAGCCCCAGCATTTT
TRBJ1-1	.	.	TRBV19	CASIGWLTEAFF	TGTGCCAGTATCGGGTGGCTCACTGAAGCTTTCTTT